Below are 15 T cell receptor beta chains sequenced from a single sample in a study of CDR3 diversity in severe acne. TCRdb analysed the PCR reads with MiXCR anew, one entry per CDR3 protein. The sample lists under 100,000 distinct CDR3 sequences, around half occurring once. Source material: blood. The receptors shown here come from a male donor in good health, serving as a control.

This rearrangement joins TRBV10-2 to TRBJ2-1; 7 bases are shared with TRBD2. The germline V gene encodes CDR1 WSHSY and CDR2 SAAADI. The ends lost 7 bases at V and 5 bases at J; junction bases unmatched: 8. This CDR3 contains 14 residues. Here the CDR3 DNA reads TGCGCCAGCAAGGATAGCGGGCGAAACAATGAGCAGTTCTTC. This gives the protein CASKDSGRNNEQFF.

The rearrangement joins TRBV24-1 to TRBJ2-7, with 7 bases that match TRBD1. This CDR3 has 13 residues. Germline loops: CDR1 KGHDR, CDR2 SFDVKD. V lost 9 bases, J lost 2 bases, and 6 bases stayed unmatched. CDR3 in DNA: TGTGCCACCTCCCGCGGACAGGCCTACGAGCAGTACTTC. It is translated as CATSRGQAYEQYF.

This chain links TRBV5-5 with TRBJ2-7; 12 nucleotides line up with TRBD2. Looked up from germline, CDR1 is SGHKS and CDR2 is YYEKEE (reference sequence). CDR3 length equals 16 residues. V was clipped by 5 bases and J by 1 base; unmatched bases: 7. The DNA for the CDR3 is TGTGCCAGCAGAGAGGTCACTAGCGGGAGGTCCTACGAGCAGTACTTC. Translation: CASREVTSGRSYEQYF.

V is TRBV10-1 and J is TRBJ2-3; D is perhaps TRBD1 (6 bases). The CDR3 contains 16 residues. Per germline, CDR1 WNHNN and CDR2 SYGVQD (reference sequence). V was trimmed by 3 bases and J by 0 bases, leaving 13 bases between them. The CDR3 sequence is CASSDIGQHSTDTQYF. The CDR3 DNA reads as TGCGCCAGCAGTGATATAGGACAGCACAGCACAGATACGCAGTATTTT.

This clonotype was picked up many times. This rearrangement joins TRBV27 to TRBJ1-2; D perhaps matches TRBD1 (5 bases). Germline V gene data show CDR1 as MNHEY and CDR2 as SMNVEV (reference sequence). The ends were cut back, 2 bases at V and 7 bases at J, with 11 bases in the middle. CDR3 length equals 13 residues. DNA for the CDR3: TGTGCCAGCAGTTTAAGCCCCGGGGGTGGCTACACCTTC. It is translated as CASSLSPGGGYTF.

The CDR3 spells CASSFRTDYNSPLHF. DNA of the CDR3: TGCGCCAGCAGCTTCCGGACAGATTATAATTCACCCCTCCACTTT. The V call is TRBV5-1, the J call TRBJ1-6; D is possibly TRBD1 (6 bases). This CDR3 has 15 amino acids. The germline V gene has CDR1 SGHRS and CDR2 YFSETQ. V dropped 2 bases and J dropped 4 bases, with 10 bases sitting between them.

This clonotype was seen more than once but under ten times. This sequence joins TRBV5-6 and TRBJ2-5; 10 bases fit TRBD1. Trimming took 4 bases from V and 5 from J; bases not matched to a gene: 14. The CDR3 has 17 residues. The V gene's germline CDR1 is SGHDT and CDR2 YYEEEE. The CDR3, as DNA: TGTGCCAGCAGCACACCGGGACAGGGGACCAGCGGGGAGACCCAGTACTTC. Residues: CASSTPGQGTSGETQYF.

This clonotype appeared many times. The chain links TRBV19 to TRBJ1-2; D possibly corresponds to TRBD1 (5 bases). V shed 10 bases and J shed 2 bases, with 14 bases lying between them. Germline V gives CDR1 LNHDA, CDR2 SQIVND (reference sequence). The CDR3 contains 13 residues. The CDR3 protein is CATNRGPNYGYTF. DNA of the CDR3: TGTGCCACCAACCGGGGCCCGAACTATGGCTACACCTTC.

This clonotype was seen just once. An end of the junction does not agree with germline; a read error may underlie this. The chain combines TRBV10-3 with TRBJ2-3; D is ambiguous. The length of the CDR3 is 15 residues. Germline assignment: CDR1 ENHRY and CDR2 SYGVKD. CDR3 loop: CASSFDWSGTDTQYF. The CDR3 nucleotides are TGTGCCAGCAGTTTCGACTGGTCTGGCACAGATACGCAGTATTTT.

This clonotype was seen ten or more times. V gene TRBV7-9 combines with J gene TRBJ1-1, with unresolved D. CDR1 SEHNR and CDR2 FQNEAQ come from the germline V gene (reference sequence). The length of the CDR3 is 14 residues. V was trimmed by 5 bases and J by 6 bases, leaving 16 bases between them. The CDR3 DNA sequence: TGTGCCAGCAGCGCGCAGCAAGGATATGCTGAAGCTTTCTTT. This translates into CASSAQQGYAEAFF. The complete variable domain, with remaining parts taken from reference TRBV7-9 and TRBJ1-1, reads DTGVSQNPRHKITKRGQNVTFRCDPISEHNRLYWYRQTLGQGPEFLTYFQNEAQLEKSRLLSDRFSAERPKGSFSTLEIQRTEQGDSAMYLCASSAQQGYAEAFFGQGTRLTVV.

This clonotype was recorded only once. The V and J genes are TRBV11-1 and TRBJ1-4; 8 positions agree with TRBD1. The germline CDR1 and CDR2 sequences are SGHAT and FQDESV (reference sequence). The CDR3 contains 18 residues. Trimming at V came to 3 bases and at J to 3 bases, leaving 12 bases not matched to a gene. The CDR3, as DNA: TGTGCCAGCAGCTTGAGTGTGTTCAGGGGGCAAGCTAATGAAAAACTGTTTTTT. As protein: CASSLSVFRGQANEKLFF.

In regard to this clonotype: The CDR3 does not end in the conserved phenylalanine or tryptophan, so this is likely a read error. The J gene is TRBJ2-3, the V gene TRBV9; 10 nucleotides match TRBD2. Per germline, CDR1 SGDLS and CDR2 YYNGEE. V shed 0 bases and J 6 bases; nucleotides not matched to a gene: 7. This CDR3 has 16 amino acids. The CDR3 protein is CASSVGASGSGDTQYL. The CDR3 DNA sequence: TGTGCCAGCAGCGTAGGTGCTAGCGGGAGCGGGGATACGCAGTATCTT.

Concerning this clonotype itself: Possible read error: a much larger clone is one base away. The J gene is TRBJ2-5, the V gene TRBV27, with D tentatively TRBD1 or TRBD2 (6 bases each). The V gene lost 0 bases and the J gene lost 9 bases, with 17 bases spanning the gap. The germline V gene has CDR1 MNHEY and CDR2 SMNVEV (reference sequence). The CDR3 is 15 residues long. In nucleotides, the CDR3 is TGTGCCAGCAGTTTATCACGGGTGAGGGGGGAGGCCCAGTACTTC. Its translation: CASSLSRVRGEAQYF.

CDR3 region: CASSYGRGPGEQFF. In DNA form, the CDR3 reads TGTGCCAGCAGTTACGGCAGGGGGCCGGGTGAGCAGTTCTTC. The chain carries TRBV6-5 and TRBJ2-1; TRBD1 matches at 8 bases. V shed 2 bases, J shed 9 bases, and the junction held 6 bases outside the gene matches. This CDR3 spans 14 amino acids. Per germline, CDR1 MNHEY and CDR2 SVGAGI.

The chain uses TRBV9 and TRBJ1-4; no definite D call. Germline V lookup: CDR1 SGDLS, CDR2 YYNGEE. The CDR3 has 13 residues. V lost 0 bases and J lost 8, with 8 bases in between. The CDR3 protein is CASSVGGEEKLFF. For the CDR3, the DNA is TGTGCCAGCAGCGTAGGCGGTGAGGAAAAACTGTTTTTT.